The source of this T cell receptor (beta chain) is a study of T cell repertoires in cytomegalovirus infection. CDR1 is LNHDA and CDR2 is SQIVND in the germline V gene (reference sequence). The V segment lost 9 bases and the J segment 4 bases; nucleotides outside the gene matches: 10. This CDR3 has 15 amino acids. In the case of this clonotype: Its antigen is unidentified.

TCRdb fed the reads into MiXCR, producing one record per CDR3 protein. Of roughly 340,000 distinct CDR3 sequences in the sample, about 28% were seen once. The sample here was cultured PBMCs, taken from culture after CMV antigen stimulation. The chain links TRBV19 to TRBJ1-5; 9 bases are shared with TRBD1. This receptor was identified in a human donor in good health (CMV status not recorded). Some clones in this sample may be carry-over from other donors' samples. The CDR3 nucleotides read TGTGCCAGCGGACAGGGGAGGGGGGGTAATCAGCCCCAGCATTTT. This translates into CASGQGRGGNQPQHF.